This T cell receptor beta chain stems from a study of shared clonotypes between healthy human individuals. Overall study: The plates for each donor numbered three CD4 naive, three CD4 memory, two CD8 naive and one CD8 memory.

The V gene's germline CDR1 is SGDLS and CDR2 YYNGEE. Trimming took off 4 bases at V and 5 bases at J, with 20 bases between the two ends. The CDR3 extends over 16 amino acids. Turning to this clone: The antigen is unknown.

Naive CD8 cells were CD45RO-negative, positively selected for CCR7, excluding terminally differentiated effector memory CD45RA+ cells. Each PCR replicate from the sorted subsets contained 150 to 250 ng DNA, which is roughly 33,000 T cell genomes. Only in-frame clones appear in the TCRdb table, and some are missing; sequencing was by immunoSEQ multiplex PCR. The repertoire holds about 820,000 clones, with 92% as singletons. Study observations and caveats: Generation probabilities of non-shared clonotypes were lower (relative to those shared by all four donors).

V usage is TRBV9 and J usage is TRBJ2-3; D is possibly TRBD2 (6 bases). The source material was naive CD8+ T cells sorted from blood. This sequence was found in a man aged 25-40 years in good health. The CDR3 loop reads CASSLSRLGSGDTQYF. The CDR3 DNA reads as TGTGCCAGCAGCCTCAGCAGACTAGGCTCTGGAGATACGCAGTATTTT.